This T cell receptor beta chain was captured in a study of blood T cell repertoires in COVID-19. Overall study: Samples taken during acute and convalescent COVID-19 were collected in the United States, Italy and Spain. PBMCs, B-cell-depleted T cells, or T cells provided the cDNA or gDNA that made up the material.

In the study's own analysis: Scientists estimated how many nucleated cells there were by amplifying reference gene primers. Some clones are missing from TCRdb's copy, which holds only in-frame ones; the method was immunoSEQ multiplex PCR. The DNA gave D and trimming, while V, J and clone size come from that table. The sample carries about 270,000 clones, approximately 89% recorded once. What was sequenced was peripheral blood. This receptor was taken from a man aged 40-49 years with active or convalescent COVID-19.

In DNA, the CDR3 is TGTGCCAGTAGGTCGGAGGCCGCGAACACCGGGGAGCTGTTTTTT. It is translated as CASRSEAANTGELFF. The chain uses TRBV19 and TRBJ2-2; TRBD2 might be the D (5 bases). CDR3 length equals 15 residues. From germline, CDR1 is LNHDA and CDR2 SQIVND (reference sequence). Trimming shortened V by 6 bases and J by 0 bases, and 11 bases separated the two germline ends.